This is a list of T cell receptor beta chains from one sample in a study of T cell repertoires in cytomegalovirus infection. MiXCR, applied by TCRdb to the reads, yields one record per CDR3 protein. The sample carries some 200,000 distinct CDR3 sequences, 35% to 45% recorded once. These TCRs are of unknown antigen specificity. This material consisted of CD8+ T cells from cultured PBMCs, taken from culture after CMV antigen stimulation. The receptors derive from a human donor in good health (CMV status not recorded). Some clones in this sample may be carry-over from other donors' samples. The CDR3 runs from the conserved cysteine through the conserved F or W. Fields, in order: V gene, J gene, clone size, D gene, CDR3 length, CDR3 protein, CDR3 DNA. A D gene is named only where the DNA matches it firmly. A clone size is listed for some rows: how often the clone was seen (once, few, many), or a class if it is expanded.

TRBV28	TRBJ2-3	few	-	14	CASSPSPQVDTQYF	TGTGCCAGCAGTCCCAGCCCGCAGGTAGATACGCAGTATTTT
TRBV6-6	TRBJ2-3	few	-	15	CASSYSGDFTDTQYF	TGTGCCAGCAGTTACTCGGGGGACTTCACAGATACGCAGTATTTT
TRBV12-3/TRBV12-4	TRBJ2-5	-	TRBD2	19	CASSLALTSGRAPQETQYF	TGTGCCAGCAGTTTAGCGTTAACTAGCGGGAGGGCCCCTCAAGAGACCCAGTACTTC
TRBV6-4	TRBJ1-1	once	-	15	CASSATGLMNTEAFF	TGTGCCAGCAGTGCAACCGGTCTCATGAACACTGAAGCTTTCTTT
TRBV20-1	TRBJ2-1	-	-	15	CSAREGAGANNEQFF	TGCAGTGCTAGGGAAGGGGCAGGTGCTAACAATGAGCAGTTCTTC
TRBV28	TRBJ2-5	-	-	13	CASIRRYQETQYF	TGTGCCAGCATTCGGAGGTACCAAGAGACCCAGTACTTC
TRBV9	TRBJ1-5	few	-	14	CASSKGPGNQPQHF	TGTGCCAGCAGTAAGGGGCCTGGCAATCAGCCCCAGCATTTT
TRBV12-5	TRBJ1-1	few	-	12	CASGLDSQEAFF	TGTGCTAGTGGTTTGGACAGCCAGGAAGCTTTCTTT
TRBV4-1	TRBJ2-1	few	TRBD2	17	CASSQVASGDPYNEQFF	TGCGCCAGCAGCCAAGTGGCTAGCGGGGATCCCTACAATGAGCAGTTCTTC
TRBV2	TRBJ1-1	-	-	12	CARDGMNTEAFF	TGTGCCAGGGACGGTATGAACACTGAAGCTTTCTTT
TRBV3-1	TRBJ2-3	once	-	15	CASSQGLGKSDTQYF	TGTGCCAGCAGCCAAGGACTAGGGAAATCAGATACGCAGTATTTT
TRBV4-2	TRBJ2-7	once	TRBD1	15	CASSRDRGNPYEQYF	TGTGCCAGCAGCCGGGACAGGGGTAACCCCTACGAGCAGTACTTC
TRBV15	TRBJ2-2	-	-	15	CATSRDRGRTGELFF	TGTGCCACCAGCAGAGATCGGGGCAGGACCGGGGAGCTGTTTTTT
TRBV7-4	TRBJ1-1	-	TRBD1	14	CANSFGTGTDEAFF	TGTGCCAACAGCTTCGGGACAGGGACCGATGAAGCTTTCTTT
TRBV20-1	TRBJ2-2	-	TRBD2	18	CSARDTLAGGTWGGELFF	TGCAGTGCTAGAGATACACTAGCGGGGGGCACATGGGGCGGGGAGCTGTTTTTT
TRBV10-3	TRBJ2-3	few	-	17	CAISELASTLGTDTQYF	TGTGCCATCAGTGAGTTGGCTAGCACCCTTGGAACAGATACGCAGTATTTT
TRBV7-9	TRBJ1-1	-	-	16	CASSLEGALKNTEAFF	TGTGCCAGCAGCTTAGAAGGGGCCCTCAAGAACACTGAAGCTTTCTTT
TRBV7-6	TRBJ2-7	few	-	16	CASSLKVGVLSDEQYF	TGTGCCAGCAGCTTAAAGGTCGGCGTGCTGTCAGACGAGCAGTACTTC
TRBV27	TRBJ1-5	few	TRBD1	15	CASNVGGVGNQPQHF	TGTGCCAGCAACGTAGGGGGCGTGGGCAATCAGCCCCAGCATTTT
TRBV15	TRBJ2-1	few	TRBD2	16	CATSRKREGQYNEQFF	TGTGCCACCAGCAGAAAGCGGGAGGGCCAATACAATGAGCAGTTCTTC
TRBV28	TRBJ2-1	-	TRBD2	15	CASTQTSGRWNEQFF	TGTGCCAGCACTCAGACTAGCGGGAGGTGGAATGAGCAGTTCTTC
TRBV7-6	TRBJ1-2	-	TRBD1	14	CASSLVTGQAGYTF	TGTGCCAGCAGCTTAGTTACGGGACAGGCTGGCTACACCTTC
TRBV27	TRBJ2-7	-	TRBD1	15	CASSEPGTGTYEQYF	TGTGCCAGCAGTGAACCCGGGACAGGGACCTACGAGCAGTACTTC
TRBV7-4	TRBJ2-1	-	-	12	CASSLLGTEQFF	TGTGCCAGCAGCTTACTGGGAACTGAGCAGTTCTTC
TRBV10-1	TRBJ2-6	-	-	15	CASSERGLGANVLTF	TGCGCCAGCAGTGAGCGTGGGCTCGGGGCCAACGTCCTGACTTTC
TRBV5-1	TRBJ2-7	-	-	13	CASSSTATYEQYF	TGCGCCAGCAGCTCCACAGCGACCTACGAGCAGTACTTC
TRBV7-6	TRBJ2-1	-	TRBD2	15	CASRKRGDPYNEQFF	TGTGCCAGCAGGAAGCGGGGGGACCCCTACAATGAGCAGTTCTTC
TRBV27	TRBJ2-6	-	-	16	CASSSFSSSGANVLTF	TGTGCCAGCTCCAGTTTTTCCAGCTCTGGGGCCAACGTCCTGACTTTC
TRBV5-1	TRBJ1-4	-	TRBD1	18	CASSRQGGLRATNEKLFF	TGCGCCAGCAGCCGGCAGGGGGGCCTCCGTGCAACTAATGAAAAACTGTTTTTT
TRBV11-1	TRBJ2-3	-	-	12	CASSQYTDTQYF	TGTGCCAGCAGCCAATACACAGATACGCAGTATTTT
TRBV7-8	TRBJ2-4	few	-	15	CASSLNFGAKNIQYF	TGTGCCAGCAGCTTGAATTTTGGAGCCAAAAACATTCAGTACTTC
TRBV7-2	TRBJ1-6	many	TRBD1	16	CASSLVWTGWSSPLHF	TGTGCCAGCAGCTTAGTTTGGACAGGGTGGAGTTCACCCCTCCACTTT
TRBV7-2	TRBJ2-5	-	-	12	CASSLIRETQYF	TGTGCCAGCAGCTTAATCAGAGAGACCCAGTACTTC
TRBV7-6	TRBJ2-7	-	TRBD2	18	CASSLASRGGERRYEQYF	TGTGCCAGCAGCTTAGCTTCGCGGGGGGGGGAGAGGCGCTACGAGCAGTACTTC
TRBV7-2	TRBJ2-7	many	-	18	CASSHLVWHPQISYEQYF	TGTGCCAGCAGCCACTTAGTATGGCATCCGCAGATCTCCTACGAGCAGTACTTC
TRBV10-3	TRBJ2-7	many	-	17	CAISESIARVLIDEQYF	TGTGCCATCAGTGAGTCAATAGCGAGAGTTTTAATAGACGAGCAGTACTTC
TRBV7-9	TRBJ2-3	-	-	14	CASSYRRGPDTQYF	TGTGCCAGCAGCTATCGACGGGGACCAGATACGCAGTATTTT
TRBV27	TRBJ1-1	-	TRBD1	14	CASSSGQARLGAFF	TGTGCCAGCAGTTCGGGACAGGCCCGTCTGGGGGCTTTCTTT
TRBV7-6	TRBJ2-7	-	-	15	CASSLSTLSSYEQYF	TGTGCCAGCAGCCTCTCGACATTAAGCTCCTACGAGCAGTACTTC
TRBV3-1	TRBJ1-4	-	-	14	CASSTTGGNEKLFF	TGTGCCAGCAGCACAACCGGGGGTAATGAAAAACTGTTTTTT
TRBV27	TRBJ2-5	few	-	15	CASRQGLVTGETQYF	TGTGCCAGCAGGCAGGGGTTGGTGACGGGGGAGACCCAGTACTTC
TRBV7-8	TRBJ1-2	-	-	12	CASSSRIDGYTF	TGTGCCAGCAGCTCTAGGATAGATGGCTACACCTTC
TRBV11-2	TRBJ2-4	-	TRBD1	16	CASSSGQGMDKNIQYF	TGTGCCAGCAGCTCCGGACAGGGAATGGACAAAAACATTCAGTACTTC
TRBV24-1	TRBJ2-1	-	TRBD2	21	CATSGPGPSSSGASSYNEQFF	TGTGCCACCAGTGGCCCGGGACCATCTTCAAGCGGGGCTAGCTCCTACAATGAGCAGTTCTTC
TRBV3-1	TRBJ1-2	-	-	15	CASSQVVTATGGYTF	TGTGCCAGCAGCCAAGTGGTTACAGCCACGGGTGGCTACACCTTC
TRBV15	TRBJ1-5	-	-	14	CATSSRPSNQPQHF	TGTGCCACCAGCAGTCGACCTAGCAATCAGCCCCAGCATTTT
TRBV27	TRBJ1-2	-	-	14	CASSPDSDDYGYTF	TGTGCCAGCAGCCCGGACAGTGATGACTATGGCTACACCTTC
TRBV5-4	TRBJ2-1	few	TRBD2	18	CASAAWGREGPSYNEQFF	TGTGCCAGCGCTGCGTGGGGGCGGGAGGGCCCATCCTACAATGAGCAGTTCTTC